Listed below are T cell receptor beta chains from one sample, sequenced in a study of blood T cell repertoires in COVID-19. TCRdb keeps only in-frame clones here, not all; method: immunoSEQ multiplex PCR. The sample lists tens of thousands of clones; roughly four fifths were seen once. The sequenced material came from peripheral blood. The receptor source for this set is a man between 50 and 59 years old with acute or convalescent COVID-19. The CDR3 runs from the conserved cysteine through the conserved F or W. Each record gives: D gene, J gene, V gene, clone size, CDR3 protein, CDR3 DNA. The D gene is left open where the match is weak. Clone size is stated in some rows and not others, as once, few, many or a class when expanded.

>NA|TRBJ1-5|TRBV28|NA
CASSSDGQIGAYNQPQHF
TGTGCCAGCAGTTCGGACGGACAAATCGGCGCCTACAATCAGCCCCAGCATTTT
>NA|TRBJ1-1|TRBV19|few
CASGPGTEAFF
TGTGCCAGTGGCCCGGGCACTGAAGCTTTCTTT
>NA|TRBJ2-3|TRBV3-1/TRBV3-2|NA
CASSQYVSRGGVSTDTQYF
TGTGCCAGCAGCCAATATGTATCAAGGGGGGGGGTGAGCACAGATACGCAGTATTTT
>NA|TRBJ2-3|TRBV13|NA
CASSFAGVGTDTQYF
TGTGCCAGCAGCTTCGCCGGGGTCGGCACAGATACGCAGTATTTT
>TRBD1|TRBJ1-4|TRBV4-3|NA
CASSRSGTGGMNEKLFF
TGCGCCAGCAGCCGTTCCGGGACAGGGGGTATGAATGAAAAACTGTTTTTT
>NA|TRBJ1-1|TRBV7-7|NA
CASSSSQDTEAFF
TGTGCCAGCAGCTCCTCTCAGGACACTGAAGCTTTCTTT
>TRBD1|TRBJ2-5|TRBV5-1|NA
CASSLRTGGIETQYF
TGCGCCAGCAGCTTGCGGACAGGGGGGATAGAGACCCAGTACTTC
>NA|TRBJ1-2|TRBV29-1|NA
CSVRGQTNYGYTF
TGCAGCGTCCGAGGACAGACGAACTATGGCTACACCTTC
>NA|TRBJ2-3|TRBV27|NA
CASSFPRRDGTDTQYF
TGTGCCAGCAGTTTCCCGAGGAGGGATGGCACAGATACGCAGTATTTT
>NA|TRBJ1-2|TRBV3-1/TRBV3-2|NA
CASSQVNGGYTF
TGTGCCAGCAGCCAAGTTAACGGGGGCTACACCTTC
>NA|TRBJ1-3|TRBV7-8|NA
CASSLAVQRGSGNTIYF
TGTGCCAGCAGCTTAGCGGTACAGCGGGGCTCTGGAAACACCATATATTTT
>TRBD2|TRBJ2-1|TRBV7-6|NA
CASSPTSGQFSEQFF
TGTGCCAGCAGCCCGACTAGCGGCCAATTCAGTGAGCAGTTCTTC
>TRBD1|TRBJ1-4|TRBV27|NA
CASSYKGAEDEKLFF
TGTGCCAGCAGTTACAAGGGGGCGGAGGATGAAAAACTGTTTTTT
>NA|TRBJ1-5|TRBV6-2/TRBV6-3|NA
CASSYAGARSNQPQHF
TGTGCCAGCAGTTACGCGGGGGCAAGGAGCAATCAGCCCCAGCATTTT
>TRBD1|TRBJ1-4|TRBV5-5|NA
CASSGGTVLVGEKLFF
TGTGCCAGCAGCGGCGGGACAGTTCTAGTTGGAGAAAAACTGTTTTTT
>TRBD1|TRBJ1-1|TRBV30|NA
CAWSVGGGNTEAFF
TGTGCCTGGAGTGTAGGGGGCGGGAACACTGAAGCTTTCTTT
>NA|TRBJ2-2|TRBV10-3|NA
CATRGVSPSTGELFF
TGTGCCACCAGAGGGGTGTCACCGAGCACCGGGGAGCTGTTTTTT
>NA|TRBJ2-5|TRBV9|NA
CASSVPGYETQYF
TGTGCCAGCAGCGTGCCGGGGTACGAGACCCAGTACTTC